This T cell receptor beta chain is drawn from a study of T cells in Graves' hyperthyroidism and ophthalmopathy. Background on the study: At the time of initial diagnosis and before any treatment, peripheral blood was collected. Whole-study results and caveats: Ophthalmopathy was told apart from stable hyperthyroidism by a 13 V-J model.

Ophthalmopathy patients showed a Clinical Activity Score of at least 3, NOSPECS grade of at least 4 and duration under 3 months. Fresh 10 ml peripheral blood yielded PBMCs. This clonotype was recorded a few times. What it recognizes is unknown. The CDR3 consists of 16 residues. Per germline, CDR1 KGHDR and CDR2 SFDVKD. V lost 4 bases, J lost 1 base, and 6 bases stayed unmatched. It was RNA transcripts that yielded the amplified TCR beta CDR3 regions. A first-round RT-PCR of the TCR CDR3 used the HTBI primer set. TCRdb re-called the multiplex PCR reads through MiXCR, storing one row per CDR3 protein. The sample has roughly 550,000 distinct CDR3 sequences; 15% to 20% are singletons.

The receptor's source is a woman in her thirties with Graves' ophthalmopathy. What was sequenced was blood. The V and J genes are TRBV24-1 and TRBJ2-3, with 8 bases that match TRBD2. CDR3: CATSDMTTSGTDTQYF. CDR3 DNA sequence: TGTGCCACCAGTGACATGACGACTAGCGGCACAGATACGCAGTATTTT.